What follows are 24 T cell receptor beta chains derived from one specimen sequenced in a study of PD-L1 blockade in urothelial cancer (dated by TCRdb to 2016 to 2017). The time point label here, explained by the study, means: peripheral blood 6 weeks after treatment start. The method behind the library was the immunoSEQ multiplex PCR assay. TCRdb mirrors the immuneACCESS table, restricted to in-frame sequences. Some clones are absent from its copies; in checked studies, under half trace to an unresolved V gene, and the reason for the others is unknown. Recorded for this sample are about 110,000 clones; 75% to 95% of them occurred a single time. Around 4% of the sample comes from the top ten. Sample: PBMCs, taken around atezolizumab (anti-PD-L1) treatment. The receptors were gathered from a man in his sixties with urothelial cancer.

This chain links TRBV5-4 with TRBJ1-1; a possible D gene is TRBD1 (5 bases). Germline lookup yields CDR1 SGHNT and CDR2 YYREEE (reference sequence). The CDR3 totals 13 residues. V gave up 5 bases and J gave up 5 bases, with 13 bases separating them. The CDR3 loop is CASRGQGRTEAFF. The CDR3 DNA reads as TGTGCCAGCAGGGGGCAGGGTCGGACTGAAGCTTTCTTT.

The rearrangement uses TRBV4-2 and TRBJ1-2, with D possibly matching TRBD1 (5 bases). This CDR3 is 15 amino acids long. Trimming pared 3 bases from V and 4 bases from J, leaving 15 bases between. Germline lookup yields CDR1 LGHNA and CDR2 YNFKEQ. The DNA for the CDR3 is TGTGCCAGCAGCCACCAAGGGACTAGTATCTATGGCTACACCTTC. Translation: CASSHQGTSIYGYTF.

The chain is built from TRBV4-3 and TRBJ2-6; the D gene is possibly TRBD1 (5 bases). This CDR3 contains 16 residues. Germline CDR1 and CDR2: LGHNA and YSLEER. V lost 2 bases and J lost 4, with 12 bases in between. The CDR3 sequence: CASSQSRVSGANVLTF. CDR3 nucleotide sequence: TGCGCCAGCAGCCAAAGCAGGGTGTCGGGGGCCAACGTCCTGACTTTC.

V gene TRBV6-1 combines with J gene TRBJ1-2, with unresolved D. V was trimmed by 0 bases and J by 6 bases, leaving 11 bases between them. In germline, CDR1 is MNHNS, CDR2 SASEGT. CDR3 length equals 14 residues. The CDR3 spells CASSEAGEQNGYTF. The CDR3 DNA follows: TGTGCCAGCAGTGAAGCGGGAGAACAGAATGGCTACACCTTC.

The chain links TRBV9 to TRBJ1-3, with 8 bases identical to TRBD1. V shed 0 bases and J 11 bases; nucleotides not matched to a gene: 13. The CDR3 runs 16 residues. Germline CDR1 SGDLS, CDR2 YYNGEE. CDR3 in DNA: TGTGCCAGCAGCGTAGAAGGTCTAGGGACAGGACTCCCCATATATTTT. This codes for CASSVEGLGTGLPIYF.

The chain links TRBV27 to TRBJ1-2; 10 positions match TRBD1. The V segment lost 5 bases and the J segment 8 bases; nucleotides outside the gene matches: 8. The germline V gene encodes CDR1 MNHEY and CDR2 SMNVEV (reference sequence). The CDR3 covers 14 residues. This CDR3 is CASSPRDRGTGYTF. CDR3 bases: TGTGCCAGCAGTCCCCGGGACAGGGGTACGGGCTACACCTTC.

The V and J genes are TRBV18 and TRBJ2-1; 7 bases align to TRBD1. There are 17 residues in the CDR3. Germline assignment: CDR1 KGHSH and CDR2 LQKENI. V dropped 0 bases and J dropped 1; count of bases not matched to a gene: 6. The CDR3 reads CASSPPTGQASYNEQFF. The DNA for the CDR3 is TGTGCCAGCTCACCACCGACAGGGCAAGCTTCCTACAATGAGCAGTTCTTC.

This chain connects TRBV6-5 to TRBJ2-6; tentative D call: TRBD1 (6 bases). The CDR3 extends over 15 amino acids. Germline assignment: CDR1 MNHEY and CDR2 SVGAGI. V gave up 5 bases and J gave up 0 bases, with 8 bases separating them. This CDR3 is CASSNRVSGANVLTF. The CDR3, as DNA: TGTGCCAGCAGTAACAGGGTCTCTGGGGCCAACGTCCTGACTTTC.

Of note for this clone: A read error is likely, as this CDR3 ends without the conserved phenylalanine or tryptophan. The DNA is omitted, as the CDR3 cannot be located on it reliably, and the CDR3 follows TCRdb's listing. This sequence joins TRBV19 and TRBJ1-1; TRBD1 was called by the table and not checked on the DNA. Both ends counted, the CDR3 spans 14 residues. The V gene's germline CDR1 is LNHDA and CDR2 SQIVND (reference sequence). The CDR3: CASSKSGTGPRGLS.

A note on this clone: This specimen includes other DNA sequences encoding the same CDR3. The chain joins TRBV5-1 to TRBJ2-2; no reliable D call. V was cut by 1 base and J by 1 base, with 5 bases left in between. The CDR3 is 14 amino acids. CDR1 and CDR2 from the germline V gene are SGHRS and YFSETQ. The CDR3 DNA is TGCGCCAGCAGCTTGTCAGGGAACACCGGGGAGCTGTTTTTT. Its translation: CASSLSGNTGELFF. Full variable domain (missing parts from reference TRBV5-1 and TRBJ2-2): KAGVTQTPRYLIKTRGQQVTLSCSPISGHRSVSWYQQTPGQGLQFLFEYFSETQRNKGNFPGRFSGRQFSNSRSEMNVSTLELGDSALYLCASSLSGNTGELFFGEGSRLTVL.

This clone was seen once. A junction boundary mismatches the germline segment, possibly from a read error. The CDR3 sequence: CASSFGLAGGETQYF. The CDR3 bases are TGTGCTAGCAGCTTTGGACTAGCGGGAGGAGAGACCCAGTACTTC. The gene calls are TRBV7-7 and TRBJ2-5; 14 nucleotides match TRBD2. CDR1 and CDR2 from the germline V gene are SSHAT and FNYEAQ (reference sequence). CDR3 length equals 15 residues.

The CDR3 protein is CASTKRQYANTGELFF. CDR3 bases: TGTGCCAGCACCAAAAGACAGTACGCGAACACCGGGGAGCTGTTTTTT. This chain links TRBV9 with TRBJ2-2; D might be TRBD1 (5 bases). The CDR3 sequence is 16 residues long. CDR1 and CDR2 (germline): SGDLS, YYNGEE. Deletions cut 6 bases from V and 0 bases from J, with 15 bases between.

The chain carries TRBV7-2 and TRBJ2-1; D gene uncertain. The CDR3 extends over 12 amino acids. The germline V gene encodes CDR1 SGHTA and CDR2 FQGNSA. V gave up 1 base and J gave up 12 bases, with 10 bases separating them. The CDR3 loop is CASSLVSGRQFF. DNA of the CDR3: TGTGCCAGCAGCTTAGTATCAGGTAGGCAGTTCTTC.

The V call is TRBV6-1, the J call TRBJ2-1, with D possibly matching TRBD1 (6 bases). The germline V and J ends were trimmed by 1 base and 7 bases, with 14 bases remaining between them. Germline V gene sequence: CDR1 MNHNS, CDR2 SASEGT. CDR3 length equals 15 residues. The CDR3: CASSEDREYENEQFF. CDR3 bases: TGTGCCAGCAGTGAAGACAGGGAGTATGAGAATGAGCAGTTCTTC.

V and J are TRBV2 and TRBJ1-1; the match to TRBD1 covers 8 bases. Unmatched junction bases numbered 2, after V lost 4 bases and J lost 4 bases. The CDR3 loop spans 13 amino acids. CDR1 and CDR2 from the germline V gene are SNHLY and FYNNEI. This chain's CDR3 is CASSGDRSTEAFF. The CDR3 DNA reads as TGTGCCAGCAGTGGGGACAGGAGCACTGAAGCTTTCTTT.

This rearrangement joins TRBV5-1 to TRBJ1-6; D call uncertain. V gave up 4 bases and J gave up 6 bases, with 11 bases separating them. CDR3 length: 14 amino acids. Germline V CDR1 and CDR2: SGHRS, YFSETQ. The chain's CDR3 is CASSRGDPNSPLHF. CDR3 nucleotides: TGCGCCAGCAGCCGGGGTGATCCTAATTCACCCCTCCACTTT.

The V and J genes are TRBV27 and TRBJ2-1, with TRBD2 matching over 8 bases. The CDR3 covers 16 residues. V was pared by 2 bases and J by 6 bases, with 9 bases of the junction left unmatched. Looked up from germline, CDR1 is MNHEY and CDR2 is SMNVEV (reference sequence). The CDR3 loop is CASSLGLAGVTNEQFF. The CDR3 nucleotides are TGTGCCAGCAGTTTAGGGCTAGCGGGCGTTACCAATGAGCAGTTCTTC.

As concerns this clone: The identical CDR3 is also encoded by other nucleotide sequences in the sample. This chain uses TRBV7-9 with TRBJ2-5, with 10 bases lining up with TRBD2. The CDR3 is 15 residues long. From germline, CDR1 is SEHNR and CDR2 FQNEAQ (reference sequence). V lost 3 bases, J lost 5 bases, and 6 bases stayed unmatched. The CDR3 here is CASSFGTSGTETQYF. As DNA, the CDR3 is TGTGCCAGCAGCTTCGGTACTAGCGGGACGGAGACCCAGTACTTC.

This chain links TRBV5-1 with TRBJ2-3; 10 nucleotides match TRBD2. This CDR3 comprises 20 residues. J gave up 3 bases and V 0 bases, and 16 bases lay outside the gene matches. Germline V gives CDR1 SGHRS, CDR2 YFSETQ. The CDR3 region is CASSLAGVVLAGEGTDTQYF. In DNA, the CDR3 is TGCGCCAGCAGCTTGGCCGGGGTAGTGCTAGCGGGAGAAGGGACAGATACGCAGTATTTT.

The V call is TRBV5-8, the J call TRBJ2-2; 11 bases are shared with TRBD1. CDR3 length: 15 residues. Germline values: CDR1 SGHTS, CDR2 YDEGEE. Trimming at V came to 2 bases and at J to 4 bases, leaving 1 base not matched to a gene. The CDR3 bases are TGTGCCAGCAGCTTCGGGACAGGGGGCACCGGGGAGCTGTTTTTT. Translating gives CASSFGTGGTGELFF.

The chain employs TRBV7-3 and TRBJ2-5; 7 nucleotides line up with TRBD2. Germline V gene lookup returns CDR1 SGHTA and CDR2 FQGTGA. The CDR3 sequence is 15 residues long. V dropped 0 bases and J dropped 0; count of bases not matched to a gene: 1. The CDR3 region is CASSLTGGYQETQYF. As DNA, the CDR3 is TGTGCCAGCAGCTTAACGGGAGGGTACCAAGAGACCCAGTACTTC.

CDR3 nucleotide sequence: TGTGCCAGCAGCGGGAGCAGTTACGAAAAACTGTTTTTT. Encoded protein: CASSGSSYEKLFF. This chain connects TRBV9 to TRBJ1-4; unclear D gene. Per germline, CDR1 SGDLS and CDR2 YYNGEE. This CDR3 is built from 13 residues. V was pared by 3 bases and J by 8 bases, with 11 bases between.

The chain couples TRBV4-2 to TRBJ2-1; 11 nucleotides line up with TRBD2. This CDR3 is built from 15 residues. CDR1 and CDR2 from the germline V gene are LGHNA and YNFKEQ. The V gene end was trimmed by 0 bases and the J gene end by 7 bases; junction bases not matched to a gene: 2. This CDR3 reads CASSQETSGSNEQFF. The CDR3, as DNA: TGTGCCAGCAGCCAAGAAACTAGCGGGAGTAATGAGCAGTTCTTC.

The chain carries TRBV7-6 and TRBJ1-2; D is unresolved. The germline V gene encodes CDR1 SGHVS and CDR2 FNYEAQ. Trimming took off 5 bases at V and 10 bases at J, with 23 bases between the two ends. CDR3 length equals 15 residues. CDR3 sequence (DNA): TGTGCCAGCAGCCCTCTTCCGACCAGTCAGCAGGACTACACCTTC. Amino acid sequence: CASSPLPTSQQDYTF.